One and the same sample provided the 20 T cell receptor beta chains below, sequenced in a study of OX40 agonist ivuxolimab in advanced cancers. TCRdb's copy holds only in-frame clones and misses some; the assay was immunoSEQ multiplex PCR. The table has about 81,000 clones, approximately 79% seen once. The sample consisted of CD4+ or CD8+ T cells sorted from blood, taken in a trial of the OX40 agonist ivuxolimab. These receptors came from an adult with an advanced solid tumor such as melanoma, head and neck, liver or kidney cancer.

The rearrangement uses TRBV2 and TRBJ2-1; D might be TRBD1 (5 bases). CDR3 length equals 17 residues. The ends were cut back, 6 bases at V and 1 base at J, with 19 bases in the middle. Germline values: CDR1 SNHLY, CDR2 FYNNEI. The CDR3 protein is CASSPTWAKGSYNEQFF. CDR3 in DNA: TGTGCCAGCAGCCCCACATGGGCCAAGGGGTCCTACAATGAGCAGTTCTTC.

The CDR3 DNA reads as TGTGCCAGCAGCTTAGGCAGTTTCACATGGCAGCCCCAGCATTTT. Protein sequence: CASSLGSFTWQPQHF. This chain uses TRBV7-8 with TRBJ1-5, with unresolved D. V shed 1 base and J shed 7 bases, with 14 bases lying between them. Germline values: CDR1 SGHVS, CDR2 FQNEAQ. The CDR3 length is 15 residues.

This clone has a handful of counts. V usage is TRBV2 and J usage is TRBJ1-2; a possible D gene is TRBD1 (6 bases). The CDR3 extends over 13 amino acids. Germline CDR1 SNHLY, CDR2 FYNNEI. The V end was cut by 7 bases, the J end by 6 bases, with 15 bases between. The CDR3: CASTPGGAHGYTF. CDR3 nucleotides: TGTGCCAGCACTCCTGGGGGGGCGCATGGCTACACCTTC.

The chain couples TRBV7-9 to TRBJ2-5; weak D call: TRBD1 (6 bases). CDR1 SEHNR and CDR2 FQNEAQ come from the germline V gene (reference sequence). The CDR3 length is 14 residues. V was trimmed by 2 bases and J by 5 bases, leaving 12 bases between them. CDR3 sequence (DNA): TGTGCCAGCAGCTTAATATGGCAGGGGGAGACCCAGTACTTC. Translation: CASSLIWQGETQYF.

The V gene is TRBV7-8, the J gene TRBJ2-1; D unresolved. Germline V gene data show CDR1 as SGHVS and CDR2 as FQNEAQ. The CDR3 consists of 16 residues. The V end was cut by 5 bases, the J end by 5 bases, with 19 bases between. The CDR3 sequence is CASSPGPGLGDNEQFF. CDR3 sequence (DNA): TGTGCCAGCAGCCCTGGACCGGGTTTAGGAGACAATGAGCAGTTCTTC.

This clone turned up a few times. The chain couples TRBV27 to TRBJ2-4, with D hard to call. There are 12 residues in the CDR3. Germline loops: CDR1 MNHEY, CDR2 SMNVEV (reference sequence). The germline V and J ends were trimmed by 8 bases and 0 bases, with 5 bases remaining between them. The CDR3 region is CASRGAKNIQYF. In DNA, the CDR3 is TGTGCCAGCCGAGGAGCCAAAAACATTCAGTACTTC.

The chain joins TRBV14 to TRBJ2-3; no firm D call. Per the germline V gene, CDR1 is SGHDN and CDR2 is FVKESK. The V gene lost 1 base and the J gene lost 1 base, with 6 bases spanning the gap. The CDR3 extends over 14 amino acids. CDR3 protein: CASSQVSGTDTQYF. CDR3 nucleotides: TGTGCCAGCAGCCAAGTGTCTGGCACAGATACGCAGTATTTT.

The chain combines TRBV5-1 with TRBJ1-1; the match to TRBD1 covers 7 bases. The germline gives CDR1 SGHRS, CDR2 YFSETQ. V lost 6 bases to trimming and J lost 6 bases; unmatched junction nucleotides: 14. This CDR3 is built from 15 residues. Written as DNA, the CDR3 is TGCGCCAGCAAATCTCAGACAGGGCTGATAGCTGAAGCTTTCTTT. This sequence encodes CASKSQTGLIAEAFF.

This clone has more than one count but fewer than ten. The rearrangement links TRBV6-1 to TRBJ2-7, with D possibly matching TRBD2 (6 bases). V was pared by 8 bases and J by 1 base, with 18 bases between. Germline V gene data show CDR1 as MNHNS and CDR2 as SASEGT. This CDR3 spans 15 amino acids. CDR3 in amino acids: CASGELPGGSYEQYF. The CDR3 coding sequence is TGTGCCAGCGGAGAGCTCCCTGGGGGGTCCTACGAGCAGTACTTC.

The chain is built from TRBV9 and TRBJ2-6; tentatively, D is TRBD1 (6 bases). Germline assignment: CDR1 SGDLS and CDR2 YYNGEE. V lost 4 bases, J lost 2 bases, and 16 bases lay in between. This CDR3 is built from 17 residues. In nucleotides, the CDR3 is TGTGCCAGCAGCTCCCAAAGCGCAGGGGCTGGGGCCAACGTCCTGACTTTC. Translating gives CASSSQSAGAGANVLTF.

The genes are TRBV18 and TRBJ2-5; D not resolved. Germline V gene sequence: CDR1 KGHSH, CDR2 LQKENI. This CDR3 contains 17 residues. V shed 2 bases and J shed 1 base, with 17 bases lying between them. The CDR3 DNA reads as TGTGCCAGCTCACCAGACTTACGGAGACCAGCCCAAGAGACCCAGTACTTC. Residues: CASSPDLRRPAQETQYF. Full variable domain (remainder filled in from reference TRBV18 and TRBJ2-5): NAGVMQNPRHLVRRRGQEARLRCSPMKGHSHVYWYRQLPEEGLKFMVYLQKENIIDESGMPKERFSAEFPKEGPSILRIQQVVRGDSAAYFCASSPDLRRPAQETQYFGPGTRLLVL.

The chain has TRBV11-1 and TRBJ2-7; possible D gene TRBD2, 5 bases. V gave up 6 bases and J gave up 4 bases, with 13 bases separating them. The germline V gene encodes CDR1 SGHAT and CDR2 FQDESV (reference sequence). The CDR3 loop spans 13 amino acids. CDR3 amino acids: CASSIGESYEQYF. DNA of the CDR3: TGTGCCAGCAGTATCGGGGAAAGTTACGAGCAGTACTTC.

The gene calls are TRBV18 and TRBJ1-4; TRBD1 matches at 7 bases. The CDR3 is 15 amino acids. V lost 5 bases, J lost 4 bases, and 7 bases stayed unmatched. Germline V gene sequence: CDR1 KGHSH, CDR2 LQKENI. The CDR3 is CASSSTTGNNEKLFF. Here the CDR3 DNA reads TGTGCCAGCTCATCAACGACAGGGAATAATGAAAAACTGTTTTTT. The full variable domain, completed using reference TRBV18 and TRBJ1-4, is NAGVMQNPRHLVRRRGQEARLRCSPMKGHSHVYWYRQLPEEGLKFMVYLQKENIIDESGMPKERFSAEFPKEGPSILRIQQVVRGDSAAYFCASSSTTGNNEKLFFGSGTQLSVL.

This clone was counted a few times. The CDR3 DNA sequence: TGTGCCAGCAGTTTACCGGTGGTGGGGCCCACAGATACGCAGTATTTT. It specifies CASSLPVVGPTDTQYF. J is TRBJ2-3 and V is TRBV28; perhaps TRBD1 as D (5 bases). V was pared by 2 bases and J by 2 bases, with 14 bases between. The CDR3 is made up of 16 amino acids. Germline lookup yields CDR1 MDHEN and CDR2 SYDVKM.

In DNA, the CDR3 is TGTGCCTGGAGAATCACTAGGTTCAATGAGCAGTTCTTC. Translated: CAWRITRFNEQFF. The J gene is TRBJ2-1, the V gene TRBV30; a weak D match, TRBD2 (5 bases). The ends were cut back, 3 bases at V and 6 bases at J, with 12 bases in the middle. Germline lookup yields CDR1 GTSNPN and CDR2 SVGIG (reference sequence). This CDR3 has 13 amino acids. Supplemented by reference TRBV30 and TRBJ2-1, the full variable domain reads SQTIHQWPATLVQPVGSPLSLECTVEGTSNPNLYWYRQAAGRGLQLLFYSVGIGQISSEVPQNLSASRPQDRQFILSSKKLLLSDSGFYLCAWRITRFNEQFFGPGTRLTVL.

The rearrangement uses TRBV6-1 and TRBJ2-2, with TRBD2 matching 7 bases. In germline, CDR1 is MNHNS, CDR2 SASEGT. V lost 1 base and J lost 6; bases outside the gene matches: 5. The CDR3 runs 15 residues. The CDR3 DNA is TGTGCCAGCAGTGAAGAGGTTCGGGGGGCCGGGGAGCTGTTTTTT. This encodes CASSEEVRGAGELFF.

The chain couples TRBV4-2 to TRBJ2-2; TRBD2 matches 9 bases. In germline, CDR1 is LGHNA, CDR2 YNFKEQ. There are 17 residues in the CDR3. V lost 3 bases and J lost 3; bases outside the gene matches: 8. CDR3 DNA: TGTGCCAGCAGCCACGCGGGGGGGCCTGCGGACACCGGGGAGCTGTTTTTT. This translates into CASSHAGGPADTGELFF.

In nucleotides, the CDR3 is TGTGCCAGCAGTTACCTCGGGAGCCCTAATGAAAAACTGTTTTTT. Protein sequence: CASSYLGSPNEKLFF. This chain links TRBV6-6 with TRBJ1-4; D is unresolved. The germline V and J ends were trimmed by 2 bases and 3 bases, with 10 bases remaining between them. Germline values: CDR1 MNHNY, CDR2 SVGAGI (reference sequence). The CDR3 is 15 residues long.

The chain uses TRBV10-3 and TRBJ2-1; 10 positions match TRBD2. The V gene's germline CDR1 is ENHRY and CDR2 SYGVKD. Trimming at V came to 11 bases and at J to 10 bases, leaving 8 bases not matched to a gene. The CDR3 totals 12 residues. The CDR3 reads CAAGGTSDEQFF. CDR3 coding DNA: TGTGCCGCCGGAGGGACTAGCGACGAGCAGTTCTTC.

The CDR3 region has the DNA TGTGCCAGCAGTCCCAGGAGCGGGAGGGCCCGGGACTACGAGCAGTACTTC. This sequence encodes CASSPRSGRARDYEQYF. This chain uses TRBV27 with TRBJ2-7; the match to TRBD2 covers 10 bases. Germline CDR1 MNHEY, CDR2 SMNVEV (reference sequence). This CDR3 has 17 amino acids. The junction had 13 bases not matched to a gene; V was cut back by 5 bases and J by 3 bases.